This T cell receptor (beta chain) was sequenced in a study of technical replicates of blood from a handful of donors. From germline, CDR1 is SGHAT and CDR2 FQNNGV. The CDR3 is made up of 15 amino acids. The V end lost 1 base, the J end lost 2 bases, and 12 bases lay between the germline ends. Sequencing used immunoSEQ multiplex PCR; TCRdb keeps in-frame clones, though not all of them. The repertoire holds nearly 80,000 clones, with 85% to 95% as singletons. The TCR sequence derives from a human donor in good health. The sequenced material came from T cells isolated from PBMCs. This chain joins TRBV11-2 and TRBJ2-7; the D gene is possibly TRBD1 (5 bases). The CDR3 sequence is CASSLVRTPTYEQYF. In DNA, the CDR3 is TGTGCCAGCAGCTTAGTGAGGACACCTACCTACGAGCAGTACTTC.